Below are 27 T cell receptor beta chains sequenced from a single sample in a study of cytomegalovirus exposure and HLA in healthy donors. Some clones are missing from TCRdb's copy, which holds only in-frame ones; the method was immunoSEQ multiplex PCR. Of tens of thousands of clones in the sample, about 94% were seen once. Sample: PBMCs. All receptors derive from a woman between 18 and 30 years old in good health and CMV-seropositive.

V and J are TRBV9 and TRBJ2-3; TRBD2 matches 8 bases. The CDR3 is 17 residues long. Trimming at V came to 0 bases and at J to 6 bases, leaving 12 bases not matched to a gene. Germline CDR1 and CDR2: SGDLS and YYNGEE. CDR3 residues: CASSVEPTGGLLDTQYF. CDR3 nucleotides: TGTGCCAGCAGCGTAGAGCCGACGGGGGGGCTTTTGGATACGCAGTATTTT.

V gene TRBV9 combines with J gene TRBJ2-7; 9 nucleotides line up with TRBD2. After removal of 0 bases from V and 0 bases from J, the junction contained 4 bases not matched to a gene. Germline V gene data show CDR1 as SGDLS and CDR2 as YYNGEE. The CDR3 loop spans 16 amino acids. CDR3 coding DNA: TGTGCCAGCAGCGTAGCGGCGGGAGGGTACTCCTACGAGCAGTACTTC. It yields the protein CASSVAAGGYSYEQYF.

The V gene is TRBV19, the J gene TRBJ2-5; 8 bases fit TRBD1. CDR1 is LNHDA and CDR2 is SQIVND in the germline V gene (reference sequence). This CDR3 comprises 15 residues. V trimming: 7 bases; J trimming: 4 bases; junction bases outside the gene matches: 11. CDR3 sequence: CASNSDRASRETQYF. CDR3 sequence (DNA): TGTGCCAGTAACTCGGACAGGGCTTCACGAGAGACCCAGTACTTC. Combining the CDR3 with reference TRBV19 and TRBJ2-5 gives the whole variable domain DGGITQSPKYLFRKEGQNVTLSCEQNLNHDAMYWYRQDPGQGLRLIYYSQIVNDFQKGDIAEGYSVSREKKESFPLTVTSAQKNPTAFYLCASNSDRASRETQYFGPGTRLLVL.

V and J are TRBV29-1 and TRBJ2-4; TRBD2 matches 11 bases. The V gene end was trimmed by 4 bases and the J gene end by 2 bases; junction bases not matched to a gene: 16. This CDR3 comprises 19 residues. CDR1 SQVTM and CDR2 ANQGSEA come from the germline V gene. In DNA, the CDR3 is TGCAGCGTTGTCTATGGACTAGCGGGCGGGAGCGGGACCAAAAACATTCAGTACTTC. Amino acid sequence: CSVVYGLAGGSGTKNIQYF. Variable domain in full (rest from reference TRBV29-1 and TRBJ2-4): SAVISQKPSRDICQRGTSLTIQCQVDSQVTMMFWYRQQPGQSLTLIATANQGSEATYESGFVIDKFPISRPNLTFSTLTVSNMSPEDSSIYLCSVVYGLAGGSGTKNIQYFGAGTRLSVL.

V usage is TRBV28 and J usage is TRBJ2-1; 8 nucleotides line up with TRBD2. CDR1 and CDR2 from the germline V gene are MDHEN and SYDVKM. The length of the CDR3 is 17 residues. After removal of 4 bases from V and 1 base from J, the junction contained 9 bases not matched to a gene. The CDR3 nucleotides are TGTGCCAGCAGTTCACCTTCCGGGACTAGGTCCTACAATGAGCAGTTCTTC. Its translation: CASSSPSGTRSYNEQFF.

This clone was seen a handful of times. The chain recombines TRBV30 with TRBJ2-1; the match to TRBD1 covers 8 bases. CDR3 length: 11 amino acids. Germline V lookup: CDR1 GTSNPN, CDR2 SVGIG (reference sequence). After removal of 5 bases from V and 14 bases from J, the junction contained 8 bases not matched to a gene. The CDR3 nucleotides are TGTGCCTGGGGGGGCCGGGACAGGAAGTTCTTC. This codes for CAWGGRDRKFF.

The CDR3 is CASSRGDRRFSNYGYTF. In DNA, the CDR3 is TGTGCCAGCAGCCGAGGGGACAGGCGTTTTTCTAACTATGGCTACACCTTC. The V and J genes are TRBV7-6 and TRBJ1-2, with 8 bases matching TRBD1. Germline values: CDR1 SGHVS, CDR2 FNYEAQ. V was clipped by 5 bases and J by 0 bases; unmatched bases: 11. CDR3 length: 17 amino acids.

This sequence joins TRBV27 and TRBJ2-5; tentative D call: TRBD1 (5 bases). CDR3 length equals 12 residues. V dropped 2 bases and J dropped 4 bases, with 5 bases sitting between them. Germline V gene lookup returns CDR1 MNHEY and CDR2 SMNVEV (reference sequence). Here the CDR3 DNA reads TGTGCCAGCAGTTTAAGGGGAGAGACCCAGTACTTC. Translating it yields CASSLRGETQYF.

CDR3 sequence reads: CASSLEGLSYNEQFF. For the CDR3, the DNA is TGCGCCAGCAGCTTGGAGGGGTTGTCCTACAATGAGCAGTTCTTC. V and J are TRBV5-1 and TRBJ2-1, with D possibly matching TRBD1 (5 bases). V dropped 0 bases and J dropped 1 base, with 8 bases sitting between them. The CDR3 contains 15 residues. Germline assignment: CDR1 SGHRS and CDR2 YFSETQ.

The J gene is TRBJ2-7, the V gene TRBV6-1, with 10 bases that match TRBD1. The germline CDR1 and CDR2 sequences are MNHNS and SASEGT. Losses at the gene ends were 11 bases for V and 1 base for J; bases not matched to a gene: 8. This CDR3 region has 14 residues. For the CDR3, the DNA is TGTGCCGACCCCACGGGACAGGGGTCCTACGAGCAGTACTTC. The encoded protein is CADPTGQGSYEQYF.

J is TRBJ1-4 and V is TRBV7-2, with a weak D call TRBD1 (5 bases). Germline CDR1 reads SGHTA; CDR2 reads FQGNSA. With 5 bases removed from V and 4 bases from J, the gap between germline ends came to 11 bases. There are 14 residues in the CDR3. CDR3 loop: CASSHRGFNEKLFF. CDR3 coding DNA: TGTGCCAGCAGCCATAGGGGCTTTAATGAAAAACTGTTTTTT.

This sequence joins TRBV5-4 and TRBJ2-5; possible D gene TRBD1, 5 bases. V was cut by 2 bases and J by 1 base, with 12 bases left in between. CDR1 is SGHNT and CDR2 is YYREEE in the germline V gene (reference sequence). CDR3 length equals 15 residues. The CDR3 spells CASSFFGRAQETQYF. As DNA, the CDR3 is TGTGCCAGCAGCTTCTTCGGCAGGGCCCAAGAGACCCAGTACTTC.

The sample holds one count of this clone. The V gene is TRBV28, the J gene TRBJ1-5; TRBD1 matches at 9 bases. V lost 5 bases to trimming and J lost 5 bases; unmatched junction nucleotides: 4. The germline V gene has CDR1 MDHEN and CDR2 SYDVKM. This CDR3 is 14 amino acids long. In nucleotides, the CDR3 is TGTGCCAGCAGTCTATACAGGGGGCATCAGCCCCAGCATTTT. Its translation: CASSLYRGHQPQHF. The variable domain in full, with the rest retrieved from reference TRBV28 and TRBJ1-5, is DVKVTQSSRYLVKRTGEKVFLECVQDMDHENMFWYRQDPGLGLRLIYFSYDVKMKEKGDIPEGYSVSREKKERFSLILESASTNQTSMYLCASSLYRGHQPQHFGDGTRLSIL.

The chain is built from TRBV28 and TRBJ1-3, with 8 bases matching TRBD1. The germline CDR1 and CDR2 sequences are MDHEN and SYDVKM. The V and J ends lost 7 bases and 0 bases, in that order; junction bases with no gene match: 11. The CDR3 extends over 17 amino acids. The CDR3 DNA reads as TGTGCCAGCAAAAAACCTCAACAGGGGGACTCTGGAAACACCATATATTTT. Its translation: CASKKPQQGDSGNTIYF.

Only one count was recorded for this clone. DNA of the CDR3: TGTGCCAGCAGCACAAGCTCCTATAATTCACCCCTCCACTTT. As protein: CASSTSSYNSPLHF. The rearrangement uses TRBV14 and TRBJ1-6; D is undetermined. Per germline, CDR1 SGHDN and CDR2 FVKESK. The V gene lost 5 bases and the J gene lost 0 bases, with 5 bases spanning the gap. The CDR3 sequence is 14 residues long.

V and J are TRBV4-2 and TRBJ2-7; D is perhaps TRBD2 (6 bases). Trimming removed 0 bases at V and 3 bases at J, with 12 bases between. Germline CDR1 is LGHNA and CDR2 is YNFKEQ. This CDR3 has 15 amino acids. CDR3 loop: CASSQDSGERYEQYF. In DNA form, the CDR3 reads TGTGCCAGCAGCCAAGACTCGGGGGAACGCTACGAGCAGTACTTC.

The chain is built from TRBV28 and TRBJ1-5, with TRBD1 identical over 8 bases. Germline V gives CDR1 MDHEN, CDR2 SYDVKM. The CDR3 totals 15 residues. With V trimmed by 6 bases and J by 6 bases, 10 bases remained unmatched. CDR3 sequence: CASSLPKDRGQPQHF. For the CDR3, the DNA is TGTGCCAGCAGCTTACCCAAAGACAGGGGTCAGCCCCAGCATTTT. The full variable domain, completed using reference TRBV28 and TRBJ1-5, is DVKVTQSSRYLVKRTGEKVFLECVQDMDHENMFWYRQDPGLGLRLIYFSYDVKMKEKGDIPEGYSVSREKKERFSLILESASTNQTSMYLCASSLPKDRGQPQHFGDGTRLSIL.

The chain uses TRBV11-3 and TRBJ2-3, with a possible D match to TRBD1 (6 bases). This CDR3 spans 16 amino acids. V gave up 3 bases and J gave up 1 base, with 14 bases separating them. The germline V gene encodes CDR1 SGHNT and CDR2 YENEEA. The CDR3: CASSFAGEPGTDTQYF. CDR3 DNA: TGTGCCAGCAGCTTCGCAGGGGAGCCTGGCACAGATACGCAGTATTTT.

The rearrangement joins TRBV5-4 to TRBJ2-3; no clear D. This CDR3 region has 15 residues. V shed 4 bases and J shed 2 bases, with 14 bases lying between them. Germline V gene data show CDR1 as SGHNT and CDR2 as YYREEE (reference sequence). The CDR3 sequence: CASSPSSAVTDTQYF. DNA for the CDR3: TGTGCCAGCAGCCCTTCATCCGCGGTCACAGATACGCAGTATTTT. The full variable domain, in which reference TRBV5-4 and TRBJ2-3 provide the parts outside the CDR3, is ETGVTQSPTHLIKTRGQQVTLRCSSQSGHNTVSWYQQALGQGPQFIFQYYREEENGRGNFPPRFSGLQFPNYSSELNVNALELDDSALYLCASSPSSAVTDTQYFGPGTRLTVL.

This chain joins TRBV15 and TRBJ1-4, with 8 bases identical to TRBD1. This CDR3 has 15 residues. The V gene end was trimmed by 3 bases and the J gene end by 4 bases; junction bases not matched to a gene: 4. Germline assignment: CDR1 LNHNV and CDR2 YYDKDF (reference sequence). The CDR3 here is CATSRDRAYNEKLFF. The CDR3, as DNA: TGTGCCACCAGCAGGGACAGGGCATATAATGAAAAACTGTTTTTT.

This chain connects TRBV11-2 to TRBJ2-3; 9 nucleotides align to TRBD2. The V gene end was trimmed by 2 bases and the J gene end by 5 bases; junction bases not matched to a gene: 8. Germline assignment: CDR1 SGHAT and CDR2 FQNNGV. The CDR3 runs to 16 residues. The CDR3 is CASSLYGGGAEDTQYF. CDR3 DNA: TGTGCCAGCAGCTTATACGGCGGGGGGGCCGAAGATACGCAGTATTTT.

The gene calls are TRBV5-1 and TRBJ2-2, with 9 bases lining up with TRBD1. This CDR3 has 15 amino acids. Germline V CDR1 and CDR2: SGHRS, YFSETQ. J gave up 3 bases and V 4 bases, and 4 bases lay outside the gene matches. This chain's CDR3 is CASSEGQGYTGELFF. CDR3 sequence (DNA): TGCGCCAGCAGCGAGGGACAGGGATACACCGGGGAGCTGTTTTTT.

CDR3 DNA: TGTGCCAGCAGCAGCAGGACAGGGGGGAACACTGAAGCTTTCTTT. It specifies CASSSRTGGNTEAFF. The V gene is TRBV7-8, the J gene TRBJ1-1; the match to TRBD1 covers 10 bases. Unmatched junction bases numbered 4, after V lost 5 bases and J lost 1 base. CDR3 length: 15 amino acids. Germline V gene sequence: CDR1 SGHVS, CDR2 FQNEAQ.

The chain has TRBV30 and TRBJ2-7, with TRBD1 identical over 8 bases. Germline CDR1 GTSNPN, CDR2 SVGIG (reference sequence). The V gene end was trimmed by 2 bases and the J gene end by 2 bases; junction bases not matched to a gene: 8. The CDR3 is 15 residues long. CDR3 DNA: TGTGCCTGGAGTCCTGACAGGGGAGAAACCTACGAGCAGTACTTC. This codes for CAWSPDRGETYEQYF.

This chain connects TRBV2 to TRBJ2-3, with D possibly being TRBD2 (5 bases). Trimming took off 4 bases at V and 6 bases at J, with 17 bases between the two ends. This CDR3 region has 15 residues. Germline V gene data show CDR1 as SNHLY and CDR2 as FYNNEI. The CDR3 DNA follows: TGTGCCAGCAGTGGGGATGGGGTGGCGGGTGATACGCAGTATTTT. Translating it yields CASSGDGVAGDTQYF.

The chain couples TRBV15 to TRBJ2-3; 8 nucleotides match TRBD2. The CDR3 contains 16 residues. Germline loops: CDR1 LNHNV, CDR2 YYDKDF (reference sequence). V shed 0 bases, J shed 8 bases, and the junction held 10 bases outside the gene matches. CDR3 coding DNA: TGTGCCACCAGCAGAGATCGCAGCGGGGGTGCCGGTACGCAGTATTTT. As protein: CATSRDRSGGAGTQYF.

The V and J genes are TRBV5-1 and TRBJ2-3; 11 nucleotides agree with TRBD2. Per the germline V gene, CDR1 is SGHRS and CDR2 is YFSETQ. With 4 bases clipped from V and 0 bases from J, the junction kept 7 bases outside the gene matches. The length of the CDR3 is 17 residues. CDR3 loop: CASSLSGGVSSTDTQYF. The CDR3 bases are TGCGCCAGCAGCCTTAGCGGGGGGGTGTCGAGCACAGATACGCAGTATTTT.